This entry lists 24 T cell receptor beta chains sequenced from one sample in a study of T cells expressing NK-cell markers (dated by TCRdb to the early 2020s). Libraries came from 5' RACE. Sequencer: Illumina HiSeq 2000. TCRdb reprocessed the reads into one record per CDR3 protein sequence, lacking DNA. This specimen's table enumerates roughly 180,000 distinct CDR3 sequences. About 19% of the sample comes from the top ten. Sequenced: blood T cells: a sorted CD56 or NKG2C T cell subset, CD4+ or CD8+ T cells, or bulk PBMC T cells (not recorded which). The source is a man aged 18 to 69 in good health.

V usage is TRBV20-1 and J usage is TRBJ2-7; without DNA, the TCRdb call of TRBD2 cannot be checked. The CDR3 is 14 residues long. CDR1 is DFQATT, CDR2 SNEGSKA, per germline (reference sequence). The CDR3 region is CSARPRLAGYEQYF.

The chain links TRBV12-3 or TRBV12-4 to TRBJ2-4; the D call from TCRdb, TRBD1, cannot be confirmed without DNA. This CDR3 has 17 residues. CDR3 amino acids: CASSFSPTGTGVNIQYF.

This rearrangement joins TRBV14 to TRBJ2-1; the TRBD2 assignment by TCRdb is unverifiable without DNA. This CDR3 is 13 amino acids long. Germline V gives CDR1 SGHDN, CDR2 FVKESK. CDR3 amino acids: CASSKDEGLEQFF.

The V and J genes are TRBV7-9 and TRBJ2-2; TCRdb names TRBD1, which stays unverified in the absence of DNA. The length of the CDR3 is 16 residues. Per the germline V gene, CDR1 is SEHNR and CDR2 is FQNEAQ (reference sequence). The CDR3 sequence: CASSLPLAGDTGELFF.

J is TRBJ2-5 and V is TRBV7-3; with no DNA, the TCRdb D assignment of TRBD1 cannot be verified. CDR3 size: 13 residues. Germline values: CDR1 SGHTA, CDR2 FQGTGA. CDR3 region: CASSLSGGETQYF.

V usage is TRBV6-1 and J usage is TRBJ1-4; TCRdb picks TRBD1, but there is no DNA to check that call. The germline CDR1 and CDR2 sequences are MNHNS and SASEGT. The CDR3 loop spans 16 amino acids. The CDR3 sequence is CASSEQTPLWGEKLFF.

V usage is TRBV20-1 and J usage is TRBJ2-7. Germline CDR1 and CDR2: DFQATT and SNEGSKA (reference sequence). This CDR3 has 15 amino acids. The CDR3 sequence: CSARGYGENGYEQYF.

The rearrangement links TRBV5-6 to TRBJ2-1; the D call from TCRdb, TRBD1, cannot be confirmed without DNA. The CDR3 sequence is 16 residues long. Germline V gene data show CDR1 as SGHDT and CDR2 as YYEEEE. This CDR3 is CASLTKWTGAYNEQFF. The full variable domain, rest sourced from reference TRBV5-6 and TRBJ2-1, is DAGVTQSPTHLIKTRGQQVTLRCSPKSGHDTVSWYQQALGQGPQFIFQYYEEEERQRGNFPDRFSGHQFPNYSSELNVNALLLGDSALYLCASLTKWTGAYNEQFFGPGTRLTVL.

The chain is built from TRBV27 and TRBJ2-7; TCRdb returns TRBD2, unconfirmable since there is no DNA. The CDR3 has 15 residues. The germline gives CDR1 MNHEY, CDR2 SMNVEV (reference sequence). The CDR3 loop is CASTSLGEQYYEQYF.

V and J are TRBV12-3 or TRBV12-4 and TRBJ2-7; the TCRdb D gene call, TRBD2, has no DNA to confirm it. This CDR3 is 11 amino acids long. This CDR3 reads CASSRGAEQYF.

J is TRBJ1-1 and V is TRBV7-9; TCRdb calls TRBD1, which cannot be checked without DNA. There are 16 residues in the CDR3. In germline, CDR1 is SEHNR, CDR2 FQNEAQ (reference sequence). This CDR3 reads CASSPPVGQGRTEAFF.

The V gene is TRBV5-4, the J gene TRBJ2-5; lacking DNA, the TRBD1 call made by TCRdb goes unchecked. CDR3 length equals 16 residues. Germline CDR1 SGHNT, CDR2 YYREEE (reference sequence). The CDR3 sequence is CASSEPTGTEHETQYF.

This chain links TRBV5-1 with TRBJ1-4; there is no DNA to check the TCRdb D call of TRBD1. The CDR3 is made up of 16 amino acids. Germline CDR1 and CDR2: SGHRS and YFSETQ. CDR3: CASRLNPPGTNEKLFF.

This CDR3 is CASSPDRGGNEQFF. V usage is TRBV7-9 and J usage is TRBJ2-1; TCRdb gives TRBD1 as the D gene, but with no DNA this cannot be confirmed. This CDR3 region has 14 residues. Germline V gives CDR1 SEHNR, CDR2 FQNEAQ (reference sequence).

V usage is TRBV5-4 and J usage is TRBJ2-1; without DNA, the TCRdb call of TRBD2 cannot be checked. Germline lookup yields CDR1 SGHNT and CDR2 YYREEE (reference sequence). The CDR3 is 15 amino acids. This CDR3 is CASSSSGTSGNEQFF.

The chain carries TRBV19 and TRBJ2-3; TCRdb names TRBD1, which stays unverified in the absence of DNA. The CDR3 loop spans 16 amino acids. Germline V lookup: CDR1 LNHDA, CDR2 SQIVND (reference sequence). CDR3 loop: CASSSGTGGFGDTQYF.

The rearrangement links TRBV28 to TRBJ2-2; the TCRdb call, TRBD2, lacks DNA for checking. This CDR3 is 14 amino acids long. CDR1 MDHEN and CDR2 SYDVKM come from the germline V gene. CDR3 sequence: CASSPLLAPGELFF.

V and J are TRBV20-1 and TRBJ1-2; the D call of TRBD1 rests on TCRdb alone, since no DNA is present to check it. This CDR3 spans 14 amino acids. Looked up from germline, CDR1 is DFQATT and CDR2 is SNEGSKA (reference sequence). The CDR3 sequence is CSAAISTEGYGYTF.

The rearrangement joins TRBV20-1 to TRBJ2-3; the D call from TCRdb, TRBD2, cannot be confirmed without DNA. CDR1 DFQATT and CDR2 SNEGSKA come from the germline V gene (reference sequence). The CDR3 has 15 amino acids. Here the CDR3 reads CSATPSAGGSDTQYF.

This chain joins TRBV18 and TRBJ2-3; TCRdb's D call of TRBD2 is untestable without DNA. The length of the CDR3 is 16 residues. From germline, CDR1 is KGHSH and CDR2 LQKENI. CDR3 loop: CASSPYGLADADTQYF.

The CDR3 spells CASSEAGEGSPLHF. This chain links TRBV10-2 with TRBJ1-6. This CDR3 is built from 14 residues. Germline V CDR1 and CDR2: WSHSY, SAAADI.

The chain couples TRBV7-9 to TRBJ1-1. Germline V gene sequence: CDR1 SEHNR, CDR2 FQNEAQ (reference sequence). This CDR3 is 13 amino acids long. CDR3 sequence: CASSLLSEAEAFF.

The chain uses TRBV7-9 and TRBJ1-1. CDR3 length: 13 amino acids. Germline assignment: CDR1 SEHNR and CDR2 FQNEAQ (reference sequence). CDR3: CASRGGENTEAFF.

The chain employs TRBV2 and TRBJ1-5; TCRdb gives TRBD1 as the D gene, but with no DNA this cannot be confirmed. Germline V gene lookup returns CDR1 SNHLY and CDR2 FYNNEI. This CDR3 has 16 residues. The CDR3 reads CASSLWTGGGNQPQHF.